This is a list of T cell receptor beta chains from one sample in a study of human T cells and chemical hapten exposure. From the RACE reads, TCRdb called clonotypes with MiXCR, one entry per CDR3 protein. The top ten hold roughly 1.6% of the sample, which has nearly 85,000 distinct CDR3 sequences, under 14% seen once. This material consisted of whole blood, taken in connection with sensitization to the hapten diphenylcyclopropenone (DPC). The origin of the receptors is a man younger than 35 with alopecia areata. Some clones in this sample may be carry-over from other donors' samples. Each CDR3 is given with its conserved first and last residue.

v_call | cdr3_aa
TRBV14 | CASSQEKASTDTQYF
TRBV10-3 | CAISDPQGASYNEQFF
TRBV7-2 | CASSVLGARRTDTQYF
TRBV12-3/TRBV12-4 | CASRPGTVNTEAFF
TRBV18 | CASSTSNQPQHF
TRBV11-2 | CASSLVMGPNEKLFF
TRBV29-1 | CSSDRGGTNEQFF
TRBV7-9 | CASSHPRWLGTQYF
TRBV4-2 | CASSLSTGHTEAFF
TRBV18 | CASSLFNSGRQFNYGYTF
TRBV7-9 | CASSPHGYYGYTF
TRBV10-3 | CAIKATGGVAEAFF
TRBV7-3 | CASSLQSGEGKTQYF
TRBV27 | CASSRMGQPLHF
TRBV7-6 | CASSLATDEQFF
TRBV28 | CASSFGGRTDTQYF
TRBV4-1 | CASSQRPGLYF
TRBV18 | CASSPAGTDITDTQYF
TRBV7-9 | CASRPDRDEQFF
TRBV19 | CASSPLGQGGGYTEAFF
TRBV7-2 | CASSQDRQPTEAFF
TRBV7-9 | CASSLSDYQPQHF
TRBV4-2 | CASSQVLGFQADTQYF
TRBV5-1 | CASSPSGNSYEQYF
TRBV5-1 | CASSRGQGGETQYF
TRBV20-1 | CSARWRGYTQYF
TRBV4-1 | CASSQDLGRTEAFF
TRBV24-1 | CATRSVSGHNEQFF
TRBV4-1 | CASSQVSASEARQYF
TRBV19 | CASSPFSGITEAFF
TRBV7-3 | CASSYTGGRVTEAFF
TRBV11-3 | CASSHTFTGDPYNEQFF
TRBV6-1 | CASSEGGTGGDEQYF
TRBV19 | CASSRQGTGELFF
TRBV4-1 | CASHPRQGNYGYTF
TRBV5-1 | CASSLNPLGEGFELFF
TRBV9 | CASSVDRAGLAFF
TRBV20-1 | CSASGRGGKNIQYF
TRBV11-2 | CASNEMATYEQYF
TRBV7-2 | CASSLSQLNNSPLHF
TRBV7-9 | CASSLYPAGVSPYNEQFF